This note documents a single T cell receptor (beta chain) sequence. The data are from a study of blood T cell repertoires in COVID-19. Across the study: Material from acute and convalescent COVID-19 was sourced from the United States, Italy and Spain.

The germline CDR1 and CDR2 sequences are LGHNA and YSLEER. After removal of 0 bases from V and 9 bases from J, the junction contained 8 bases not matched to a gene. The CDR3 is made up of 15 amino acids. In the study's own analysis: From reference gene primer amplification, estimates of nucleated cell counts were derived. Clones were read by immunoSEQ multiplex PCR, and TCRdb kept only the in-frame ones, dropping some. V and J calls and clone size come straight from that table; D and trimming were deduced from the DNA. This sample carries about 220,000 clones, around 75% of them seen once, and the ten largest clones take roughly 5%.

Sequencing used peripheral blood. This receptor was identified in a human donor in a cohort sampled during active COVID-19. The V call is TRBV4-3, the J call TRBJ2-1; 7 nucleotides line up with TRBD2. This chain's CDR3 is CASSQDTPGGSEQFF. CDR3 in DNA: TGCGCCAGCAGCCAAGATACTCCCGGGGGGAGTGAGCAGTTCTTC.